This is a list of T cell receptor beta chains from one sample in a study of cytomegalovirus exposure and HLA in healthy donors. This table comes from immunoSEQ multiplex PCR, and its TCRdb copy is limited to in-frame clones, with some not included. The sample holds approximately 220,000 clones; roughly 79% are singletons and the top ten take 1.5% to 2%. The source material was PBMCs. All receptors come from a male donor in good health and CMV-seronegative. The CDR3 runs from the conserved cysteine through the conserved F or W.

v_gene,CDR3aa
TRBV6-6,CASRGSSGNTIYF
TRBV27,CASSPLAGGPLVQETQYF
TRBV5-5,CASSLVGVNTEAFF
TRBV5-1,CASSFQGYGTEAFF
TRBV25-1,CASSEQGGEQYF
TRBV4-2,CASSQEGGQGNLGTEAFF
TRBV9,CASSQGGSTYEQYF
TRBV7-9,CASSLAEGQPQHF
TRBV29-1,CSVDPAQGVHGYTF
TRBV5-5,CASGLAGVNTGELFF
TRBV11-1,CASSLSIGEKLFF
TRBV7-9,CASSLVVTEAFF
TRBV5-1,CASGQQGAGNTEAFF
TRBV5-4,CASSLDGAATNEQYF
TRBV27,CASSLWAGSHTEAFF
TRBV7-8,CASSLAGFLYGYTF
TRBV25-1,CASSRTDRGVYEQYF
TRBV29-1,CSGGDREAFF
TRBV7-2,CASSPRASTYEQYF
TRBV27,CASSLRGSTDTQYF
TRBV4-3,CASSQDRKDREFYGYTF
TRBV28,CASSPPTGWYTEAFF
TRBV6-6,CASNQRGIDQPQHF
TRBV4-1,CASSQMTGANTGELFF
TRBV4-3,CASSQVYDSTYEQYF
TRBV10-3,CAISDWGMASGGAYEQYF
TRBV19,CASSFDRAVALHF
TRBV19,CASSIRSGRIEETQYF
TRBV11-2,CASSLGVQGNQETQYF
TRBV15,CATSSDRANYGYTF
TRBV4-1,CASSQDSGGISYEQYF
TRBV6-1,CASSEEMAANYGYTF
TRBV2,CASSAGQGVSGYTF
TRBV4-1,CASSQDGGTVTDTQYF
TRBV10-3,CAISDAAGGTTDTQYF
TRBV5-4,CASSWTGDSYEQYF
TRBV5-4,CASSLVVAGGHYEQYF
TRBV7-3,CASSLKGTGGTEQFF
TRBV5-1,CASSPGGQDTQYF
TRBV6-5,CASSYGGTEETQYF
TRBV4-3,CASSQETGTNTGELFF
TRBV2,CASSASGSYNEQFF
TRBV6-5,CASSYTDRFREKLFF
TRBV30,CAWRRDRGNEKLFF
TRBV28,CASRGQGEETQYF
TRBV27,CASSDRKGQSPLHF
TRBV28,CASTDRGGHTEAFF
TRBV7-9,CASSPLRSYGYTF
TRBV9,CASSPLGTRGVISKQYF
TRBV5-1,CASSLGHDRFYEQYF
TRBV9,CASSVLGEGGGYTF
TRBV5-1,CASSLVAGFYNEQFF
TRBV7-2,CASSPPGLYTGELFF
TRBV9,CASTRGQGARQVTEAFF
TRBV5-1,CASSWSGGQGNLYEQYF